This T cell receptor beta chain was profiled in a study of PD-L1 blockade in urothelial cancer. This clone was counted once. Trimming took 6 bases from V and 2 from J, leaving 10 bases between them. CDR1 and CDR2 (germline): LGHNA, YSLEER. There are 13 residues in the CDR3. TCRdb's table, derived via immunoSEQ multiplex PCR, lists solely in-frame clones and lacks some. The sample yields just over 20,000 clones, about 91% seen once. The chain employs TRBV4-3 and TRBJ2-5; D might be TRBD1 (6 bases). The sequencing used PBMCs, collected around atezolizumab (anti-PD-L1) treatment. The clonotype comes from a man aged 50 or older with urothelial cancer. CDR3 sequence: CASSHREQETQYF. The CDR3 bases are TGCGCCAGCAGTCACAGGGAGCAAGAGACCCAGTACTTC.